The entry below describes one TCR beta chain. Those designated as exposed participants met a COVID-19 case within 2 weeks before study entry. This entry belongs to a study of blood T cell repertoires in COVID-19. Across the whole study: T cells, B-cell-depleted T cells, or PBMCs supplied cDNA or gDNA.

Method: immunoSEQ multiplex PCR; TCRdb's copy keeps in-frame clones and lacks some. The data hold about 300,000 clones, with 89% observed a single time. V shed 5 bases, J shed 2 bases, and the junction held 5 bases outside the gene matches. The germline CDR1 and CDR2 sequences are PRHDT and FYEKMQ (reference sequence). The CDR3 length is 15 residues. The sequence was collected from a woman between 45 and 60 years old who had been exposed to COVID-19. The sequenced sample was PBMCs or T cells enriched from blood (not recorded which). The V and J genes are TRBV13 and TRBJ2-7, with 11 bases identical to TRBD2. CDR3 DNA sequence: TGTGCCAGCAGCACCCGACTAGCGGGGACCTACGAGCAGTACTTC. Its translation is CASSTRLAGTYEQYF.